Below, 6 T cell receptor beta chains from the same sample are listed, as sequenced in a study of CD8 T cells in Susac syndrome. RNA in amounts of roughly 0.5 to 1 ug was reverse transcribed with random hexamers. A single record per CDR3 protein comes from TCRdb applying MiXCR to the immunoSEQ multiplex PCR reads. The sample shows 150,000 to 200,000 distinct CDR3 sequences, approximately 95% of them seen only once. Sequencing was performed on CD4+ T cells from PBMCs. These receptors came from a human donor with multiple sclerosis.

The J gene is TRBJ2-1, the V gene TRBV4-2, with 9 positions matching TRBD1. V lost 2 bases, J lost 4 bases, and 9 bases stayed unmatched. CDR3 length equals 17 residues. Looked up from germline, CDR1 is LGHNA and CDR2 is YNFKEQ. The CDR3 nucleotides read TGTGCCAGCAGCCAAAAACAGGGGGCGGCAGAGTACAATGAGCAGTTCTTC. Protein product: CASSQKQGAAEYNEQFF.

In this sample, this clonotype turned up once. V is TRBV9 and J is TRBJ1-2; D possibly corresponds to TRBD1 (5 bases). CDR1 and CDR2 from the germline V gene are SGDLS and YYNGEE. V was trimmed by 1 base and J by 9 bases, leaving 10 bases between them. There are 12 residues in the CDR3. CDR3 bases: TGTGCCAGCAGCGTAACAGGAAGTCGCTACACCTTC. This codes for CASSVTGSRYTF.

This rearrangement joins TRBV6-2 or TRBV6-3 to TRBJ1-2; TRBD1 agrees at 7 bases. The germline CDR1 and CDR2 sequences are MNHEY and SVGEGT. V lost 6 bases and J lost 9; bases outside the gene matches: 7. This CDR3 comprises 12 residues. The CDR3 region is CASRRDSRSYTF. DNA of the CDR3: TGTGCCAGCAGAAGGGACAGTAGGAGCTACACCTTC.

This chain links TRBV7-2 with TRBJ2-3, with 7 nucleotides matching TRBD2. V gave up 5 bases and J gave up 5 bases; unmatched junction bases: 10. CDR1 SGHTA and CDR2 FQGNSA come from the germline V gene. CDR3 length: 15 residues. The CDR3 sequence: CASSLGGRALDTQYF. Written as DNA, the CDR3 is TGTGCCAGCAGCCTTGGTGGGAGGGCCTTAGATACGCAGTATTTT. Full variable domain (rest looked up from reference TRBV7-2 and TRBJ2-3): GAGVSQSPSNKVTEKGKDVELRCDPISGHTALYWYRQSLGQGLEFLIYFQGNSAPDKSGLPSDRFSAERTGGSVSTLTIQRTQQEDSAVYLCASSLGGRALDTQYFGPGTRLTVL.

The V gene is TRBV29-1, the J gene TRBJ2-3; maybe TRBD1 (5 bases). The CDR3 has 13 amino acids. Trimming removed 3 bases at V and 5 bases at J, with 12 bases between. Germline CDR1 SQVTM, CDR2 ANQGSEA. The CDR3, as DNA: TGCAGCGTTGATCTAGGGGTGCTAGATACGCAGTATTTT. Its translation is CSVDLGVLDTQYF.

This clonotype was observed once. The CDR3, as DNA: TGTGCCAGCAGTCGGGAAGAATATTCACCCCTCCACTTT. Translation gives CASSREEYSPLHF. The gene calls are TRBV6-5 and TRBJ1-6; D is undetermined. This CDR3 has 13 residues. Germline V gives CDR1 MNHEY, CDR2 SVGAGI. Trimming removed 5 bases from V and 8 bases from J, with 10 bases in between.